The 28 T cell receptor beta chains listed next were all sequenced from one sample in a study of molecular identifiers for immune sequencing clone quantification. Each CDR3 protein gets one entry after TCRdb re-called the PCR reads with MiXCR. Of some 590,000 distinct CDR3 sequences in the sample, 25% were seen once. The sequenced sample consisted of naive CD8+ T cells from blood, with Jurkat cell RNA spiked in. Subset reported: FACS-sorted CD8+CD4-CCR7+CD45RA+ naive T cells. These receptors were obtained from a human donor in good health. Some libraries in this study had Jurkat cell RNA spiked in.

This clonotype was observed at least ten times. The chain links TRBV7-9 to TRBJ1-2; 10 bases are shared with TRBD1. Germline V lookup: CDR1 SEHNR, CDR2 FQNEAQ (reference sequence). J gave up 2 bases and V 5 bases, and 2 bases lay outside the gene matches. This CDR3 is built from 14 residues. This CDR3 reads CASSLGQGNYGYTF. In DNA form, the CDR3 reads TGTGCCAGCAGCCTGGGACAGGGGAACTATGGCTACACCTTC.

The rearrangement links TRBV6-5 to TRBJ2-3, with D unclear. The CDR3 runs 9 residues. CDR1 and CDR2 (germline): MNHEY, SVGAGI. The V gene lost 2 bases and the J gene lost 14 bases, with 5 bases spanning the gap. As DNA, the CDR3 is TGTGCCAGCAGTTACCACGGGTATTTT. Encoded protein: CASSYHGYF.

This chain connects TRBV7-9 to TRBJ1-1; the D gene is possibly TRBD1 (5 bases). The germline V gene has CDR1 SEHNR and CDR2 FQNEAQ (reference sequence). The CDR3 is 14 residues long. V lost 4 bases and J 0 bases, leaving 9 bases between the germline ends. For the CDR3, the DNA is TGTGCCAGCAGCTCCCCAGGGATGAACACTGAAGCTTTCTTT. Amino acid sequence: CASSSPGMNTEAFF. Variable domain in full (rest from reference TRBV7-9 and TRBJ1-1): DTGVSQNPRHKITKRGQNVTFRCDPISEHNRLYWYRQTLGQGPEFLTYFQNEAQLEKSRLLSDRFSAERPKGSFSTLEIQRTEQGDSAMYLCASSSPGMNTEAFFGQGTRLTVV.

This clonotype was observed once. A read error may account for a junction end that differs from germline. The genes are TRBV27 and TRBJ1-1, with a tentative D call TRBD1 (6 bases). Per the germline V gene, CDR1 is MNHEY and CDR2 is SMNVEV (reference sequence). The CDR3 loop spans 13 amino acids. In nucleotides, the CDR3 is TGTGCCAGCGCAGGGGCTATGAACGCTGAAGCTTTCTTT. As protein: CASAGAMNAEAFF.

This chain joins TRBV28 and TRBJ2-7; D is ambiguous. V lost 8 bases and J lost 4, with 15 bases in between. This CDR3 has 13 amino acids. Germline loops: CDR1 MDHEN, CDR2 SYDVKM. CDR3 DNA: TGTGCCAGCCAGGCCCCTGGGTGGTACGAGCAGTACTTC. It encodes CASQAPGWYEQYF.

Worth noting for this clonotype: This may be a read error, as it is one base from a much larger clone. The chain carries TRBV20-1 and TRBJ2-7; D call uncertain. Germline CDR1 and CDR2: DFQATT and SNEGSKA (reference sequence). Trimming shortened V by 1 base and J by 0 bases, and 7 bases separated the two germline ends. The CDR3 spans 13 residues. The CDR3 coding sequence is TGCAGTGCTAGAGGTTCCCCCTCCTACGAGCAGTACTTC. It specifies CSARGSPSYEQYF.

This clonotype was picked up many times. The rearrangement links TRBV25-1 to TRBJ2-7, with D unclear. Germline V gene lookup returns CDR1 MGHDK and CDR2 SYGVNS. This CDR3 is 14 amino acids long. Trimming cost V 7 bases and J 3 bases, with 16 bases left between them. CDR3 residues: CASKPYPSFYEQYF. CDR3 coding DNA: TGTGCCAGCAAGCCTTACCCCTCGTTCTACGAGCAGTACTTC.

The gene calls are TRBV6-5 and TRBJ2-3; TRBD1 matches at 9 bases. Germline V CDR1 and CDR2: MNHEY, SVGAGI. Trimming at V came to 6 bases and at J to 3 bases, leaving 7 bases not matched to a gene. This CDR3 comprises 15 residues. This CDR3 reads CASSRTGGETDTQYF. The CDR3, as DNA: TGTGCCAGCAGCCGAACAGGGGGCGAGACAGATACGCAGTATTTT.

In this sample, this clonotype turned up many times. The gene calls are TRBV4-2 and TRBJ2-5; TRBD2 matches at 8 bases. Germline assignment: CDR1 LGHNA and CDR2 YNFKEQ. The CDR3 extends over 15 amino acids. Trimming cost V 0 bases and J 4 bases; bases outside gene matches: 4. CDR3 nucleotide sequence: TGTGCCAGCAGCCAAGATCCCGGACTAGCAGAGACCCAGTACTTC. It is translated as CASSQDPGLAETQYF.

The chain recombines TRBV9 with TRBJ2-3; 10 bases fit TRBD2. CDR1 and CDR2 (germline): SGDLS, YYNGEE. The junction had 4 bases not matched to a gene; V was cut back by 0 bases and J by 6 bases. The CDR3 is 15 amino acids. CDR3 sequence: CASSVVGLAVDTQYF. DNA for the CDR3: TGTGCCAGCAGCGTAGTCGGACTAGCGGTGGATACGCAGTATTTT. The variable domain in full, with the rest retrieved from reference TRBV9 and TRBJ2-3, is DSGVTQTPKHLITATGQRVTLRCSPRSGDLSVYWYQQSLDQGLQFLIQYYNGEERAKGNILERFSAQQFPDLHSELNLSSLELGDSALYFCASSVVGLAVDTQYFGPGTRLTVL.

This clonotype was recorded a few times. V and J are TRBV4-3 and TRBJ2-3; 15 bases are shared with TRBD2. CDR1 and CDR2 (germline): LGHNA, YSLEER. This CDR3 contains 17 residues. Trimming cost V 3 bases and J 3 bases; bases outside gene matches: 4. CDR3 DNA sequence: TGCGCCAGCAGCCATGGGGGGACTAGCGGGAGGACAGATACGCAGTATTTT. Translating gives CASSHGGTSGRTDTQYF.

V usage is TRBV7-9 and J usage is TRBJ2-5, with 7 bases identical to TRBD1. Trimming removed 6 bases from V and 2 bases from J; junction bases left unmatched: 15. This CDR3 is built from 17 residues. Germline loops: CDR1 SEHNR, CDR2 FQNEAQ (reference sequence). The CDR3 loop is CASRTTGTERTQETQYF. CDR3 DNA: TGTGCCAGCAGGACTACCGGGACAGAGCGAACACAAGAGACCCAGTACTTC.

Notes on this clonotype: This clone may be a read error of a much larger clone one base away. The gene calls are TRBV28 and TRBJ1-2; possibly TRBD1 for D (6 bases). The germline gives CDR1 MDHEN, CDR2 SYDVKM. The CDR3 has 14 amino acids. Trimming took 6 bases from V and 7 from J, leaving 18 bases between them. The CDR3 loop is CASRPPTGYFGYTF. Written as DNA, the CDR3 is TGTGCCAGCAGGCCCCCGACAGGCTACTTTGGCTACACCTTC.

A few counts support this clonotype. The V gene is TRBV20-1, the J gene TRBJ2-7; 11 nucleotides match TRBD2. Germline trimming cut 0 bases from V and 0 bases from J; bases unmatched to any gene: 10. Germline CDR1 DFQATT, CDR2 SNEGSKA (reference sequence). The CDR3 sequence is 18 residues long. As DNA, the CDR3 is TGCAGTGCTAGAGAGCCTTATCTAGCGGGAGGACGCTCCTACGAGCAGTACTTC. Its protein product is CSAREPYLAGGRSYEQYF.

This clonotype appeared many times. This chain joins TRBV7-6 and TRBJ2-7; 12 positions agree with TRBD2. Germline CDR1 and CDR2: SGHVS and FNYEAQ. This CDR3 has 15 residues. V shed 6 bases, J shed 4 bases, and the junction held 7 bases outside the gene matches. The CDR3 bases are TGTGCCAGCAGGCCCGGACTAGCGGGGATATACGAGCAGTACTTC. Translation gives CASRPGLAGIYEQYF. Looking up the rest from reference TRBV7-6 and TRBJ2-7 gives the full variable domain: GAGVSQSPRYKVTKRGQDVALRCDPISGHVSLYWYRQALGQGPEFLTYFNYEAQQDKSGLPNDRFSAERPEGSISTLTIQRTEQRDSAMYRCASRPGLAGIYEQYFGPGTRLTVT.

Of note for this clonotype: With a much larger clone just one base away, this may be a read error. The rearrangement uses TRBV3-1 and TRBJ1-1; D ambiguous. CDR1 and CDR2 from the germline V gene are LGHDT and YNNKEL (reference sequence). There are 15 residues in the CDR3. The CDR3 loop reads CASSQLSDMNTEALF. Here the CDR3 DNA reads TGTGCCAGCAGCCAGCTCTCAGACATGAACACTGAAGCTCTCTTT.

In regard to this clonotype: Germline and junction disagree at one end, which may indicate a read error. The chain uses TRBV11-2 and TRBJ1-5, with TRBD1 as a possible D gene (5 bases). Germline loops: CDR1 SGHAT, CDR2 FQNNGV. CDR3 length equals 15 residues. CDR3: CDSSVGVGSNQPQHF. In DNA, the CDR3 is TGTGACAGCAGCGTGGGGGTCGGCAGCAATCAGCCCCAGCATTTT.

This clonotype was counted a few times. The rearrangement uses TRBV6-2 or TRBV6-3 and TRBJ2-7; D might be TRBD1 (6 bases). With 4 bases removed from V and 3 bases from J, the gap between germline ends came to 13 bases. The germline V gene has CDR1 MNHEY and CDR2 SVGEGT. The CDR3 contains 14 residues. CDR3 amino acids: CASSSGDILYEQYF. The CDR3 DNA reads as TGTGCCAGCAGTTCAGGGGACATTCTCTACGAGCAGTACTTC.

This clonotype turned up a few times. The chain employs TRBV25-1 and TRBJ1-6; D remains unclear. Germline CDR1 reads MGHDK; CDR2 reads SYGVNS. The CDR3 is 13 residues long. Trimming shortened V by 3 bases and J by 11 bases, and 11 bases separated the two germline ends. CDR3 DNA: TGTGCCAGCAGTGACGGGGAAGGAACACCCCTCCACTTT. Protein: CASSDGEGTPLHF.

This clonotype was seen ten or more times. V gene TRBV6-1 combines with J gene TRBJ1-5; D may be TRBD1 (5 bases). The V gene lost 3 bases and the J gene lost 0 bases, with 18 bases spanning the gap. The germline V gene encodes CDR1 MNHNS and CDR2 SASEGT. This CDR3 region has 18 residues. This CDR3 reads CASSEDTKRGYSNQPQHF. In DNA form, the CDR3 reads TGTGCCAGCAGTGAGGACACCAAAAGGGGCTATAGCAATCAGCCCCAGCATTTT.

The chain couples TRBV19 to TRBJ1-1, with D hard to call. The length of the CDR3 is 15 residues. Per germline, CDR1 LNHDA and CDR2 SQIVND (reference sequence). V lost 8 bases, J lost 4 bases, and 20 bases lay in between. The CDR3 DNA sequence: TGTGCCAGTTGTTATATGGGGTCTGGTGGCACTGAAGCTTTCTTT. This gives the protein CASCYMGSGGTEAFF.

The chain is built from TRBV6-5 and TRBJ2-5; D might be TRBD2 (6 bases). The CDR3 contains 15 residues. Trimming took off 0 bases at V and 9 bases at J, with 17 bases between the two ends. CDR1 MNHEY and CDR2 SVGAGI come from the germline V gene. Here the CDR3 reads CASSYSTGLQAPQYF. The CDR3 DNA follows: TGTGCCAGCAGTTACTCGACCGGACTACAAGCGCCCCAGTACTTC.

Details on this clonotype: This could be a read error, since a much larger clone is one nucleotide away. The chain is built from TRBV24-1 and TRBJ2-2; tentative D call: TRBD2 (5 bases). The CDR3 sequence is 13 residues long. In germline, CDR1 is KGHDR, CDR2 SFDVKD. The CDR3 coding sequence is TGTGCCACCAGTGATTTCGAGGTCGGGGAGCAGTTTTTT. This encodes CATSDFEVGEQFF.

The V and J genes are TRBV29-1 and TRBJ1-1, with a possible D match to TRBD1 (6 bases). The CDR3 is 13 residues long. V was shortened by 4 bases and J by 6 bases, with 15 bases between the two germline ends. Germline V gene lookup returns CDR1 SQVTM and CDR2 ANQGSEA. The CDR3 here is CSVAGGGAAEAFF. Here the CDR3 DNA reads TGCAGCGTTGCGGGAGGGGGGGCCGCTGAAGCTTTCTTT.

On this clonotype itself: Given a much more abundant clone one base away, this may be a read error. The genes are TRBV5-1 and TRBJ2-7; perhaps TRBD2 as D (6 bases). CDR3 length equals 15 residues. Germline CDR1 reads SGHRS; CDR2 reads YFSETQ. Deletions cut 7 bases from V and 7 bases from J, with 24 bases between. The CDR3 DNA sequence: TGCGCCAGCGGCCAGGGACCAGCGGGCGAGTGGGAGCAGTACTTC. It specifies CASGQGPAGEWEQYF.

As to this clonotype: Germline is not matched at one junction end, which may reflect a read error. The V and J genes are TRBV7-9 and TRBJ2-2; 9 bases fit TRBD1. This CDR3 is 16 amino acids long. Germline V gene sequence: CDR1 SEHNR, CDR2 FQNEAQ (reference sequence). CDR3 DNA sequence: TGTGCCAGCAGCCCTCCCGGACAGGGGAACACCGGGGGGCTGTTTTTT. Translated: CASSPPGQGNTGGLFF.

Many counts were recorded for this clonotype. The chain employs TRBV6-1 and TRBJ2-7; perhaps TRBD1 as D (6 bases). Germline CDR1 MNHNS, CDR2 SASEGT. With 4 bases removed from V and 3 bases from J, the gap between germline ends came to 7 bases. CDR3 length equals 12 residues. The CDR3 sequence is CASSGTVYEQYF. The DNA of the CDR3 is TGTGCCAGCAGTGGGACAGTCTACGAGCAGTACTTC.

Concerning this clonotype itself: At one end the junction does not follow the germline gene, possibly because of a read error. The chain carries TRBV28 and TRBJ2-6; perhaps TRBD1 as D (5 bases). Germline CDR1 reads MDHEN; CDR2 reads SYDVKM. CDR3 length equals 13 residues. The CDR3: CASTPPGADVLTF. The CDR3 region has the DNA TGTGCCAGCACCCCTCCTGGGGCCGACGTCCTGACTTTC.